This entry is about one TCR beta chain. The CDR3 extends over 17 amino acids. The germline gives CDR1 SGHDT, CDR2 YYEEEE. V was trimmed by 3 bases and J by 0 bases, leaving 13 bases between them. This sample is part of a study of blood T cell repertoires in COVID-19. Participants' reported clinical history set cohort assignment. The table came from immunoSEQ multiplex PCR; TCRdb's copy has only in-frame clones and leaves some out. Of about 180,000 clones in the sample, over 70% were seen once. What was sequenced was PBMCs or T cells enriched from blood (not recorded which). The gene calls are TRBV5-6 and TRBJ1-6, with D possibly being TRBD1 (5 bases). The source is a man between 60 and 75 years old who had been exposed to COVID-19. The CDR3 spells CASSWGRTNSYNSPLHF. The CDR3 DNA reads as TGTGCCAGCAGCTGGGGCAGAACGAACTCCTATAATTCACCCCTCCACTTT. The full variable domain, rest sourced from reference TRBV5-6 and TRBJ1-6, is DAGVTQSPTHLIKTRGQQVTLRCSPKSGHDTVSWYQQALGQGPQFIFQYYEEEERQRGNFPDRFSGHQFPNYSSELNVNALLLGDSALYLCASSWGRTNSYNSPLHFGNGTRLTVT.